This TCR beta chain was identified during a study of shared clonotypes between healthy human individuals. Study context: The donor group consisted of two women and a few men, aged 18 to 49. For every donor, three CD4 naive, three CD4 memory, two CD8 naive and one CD8 memory plates were used.

Assay: immunoSEQ multiplex PCR; the TCRdb copy retains only in-frame clones and omits some. The sample shows about 1 million clones, approximately 72% of them seen only once. V was shortened by 6 bases and J by 4 bases, with 13 bases between the two germline ends. The germline CDR1 and CDR2 sequences are MDHEN and SYDVKM. This CDR3 is 15 amino acids long. Sequenced input: memory CD4+ T cells sorted from blood. Subset given: CD45RA-negative fraction. The clonotype was recovered from a man younger than 30 in good health. J is TRBJ2-6 and V is TRBV28; D is possibly TRBD1 (6 bases). This chain's CDR3 is CASRSPTGGANVLTF. In DNA, the CDR3 is TGTGCCAGCAGATCCCCGACAGGCGGGGCCAACGTCCTGACTTTC.